The next 19 T cell receptor beta chains were all read from a single sample in a study of CD8+ T cells in alopecia areata. Reverse transcribed after extraction, RNA yielded cDNA as the sequencing template. The table came from immunoSEQ multiplex PCR; TCRdb's copy has only in-frame clones and leaves some out. The top ten clones hold more than 0.4% of a sample with 220,000 or so clones, 50% to 60% of them seen once. This specimen was CD4+ T cells sorted from blood, taken at week 0. These receptors originate from a human donor with alopecia areata.

V gene TRBV11-2 combines with J gene TRBJ2-2, with D possibly matching TRBD2 (6 bases). There are 16 residues in the CDR3. The germline V gene encodes CDR1 SGHAT and CDR2 FQNNGV. V dropped 5 bases and J dropped 3 bases, with 16 bases sitting between them. The CDR3 reads CASSAKSGTYTGELFF. CDR3 DNA sequence: TGTGCCAGCAGCGCCAAGTCAGGGACTTACACCGGGGAGCTGTTTTTT.

This chain joins TRBV11-1 and TRBJ1-2; 7 nucleotides align to TRBD1. Unmatched junction bases numbered 10, after V lost 5 bases and J lost 4 bases. Germline V gives CDR1 SGHAT, CDR2 FQDESV (reference sequence). This CDR3 region has 15 residues. CDR3 sequence reads: CASSLSRGTAYGYTF. In DNA form, the CDR3 reads TGTGCCAGCAGCCTCTCCCGAGGGACAGCCTATGGCTACACCTTC. The full variable domain, with the rest looked up from reference TRBV11-1 and TRBJ1-2, is EAEVAQSPRYKITEKSQAVAFWCDPISGHATLYWYRQILGQGPELLVQFQDESVVDDSQLPKDRFSAERLKGVDSTLKIQPAELGDSAMYLCASSLSRGTAYGYTFGSGTRLTVV.

The chain uses TRBV29-1 and TRBJ1-6; D may be TRBD1 (6 bases). Germline V gene lookup returns CDR1 SQVTM and CDR2 ANQGSEA. Trimming removed 5 bases from V and 6 bases from J, with 11 bases in between. CDR3 length equals 13 residues. The CDR3 spells CSVRRDTNSPLHF. In nucleotides, the CDR3 is TGCAGCGTTCGTAGGGACACTAATTCACCCCTCCACTTT.

The sample holds one count of this clone. This may come from a read error, since a much larger clone is one base off. Other nucleotide sequences from this sample produce the same CDR3. This chain connects TRBV29-1 to TRBJ1-2; 7 positions agree with TRBD1. The germline gives CDR1 SQVTM, CDR2 ANQGSEA. The CDR3 totals 16 residues. The trim removed 4 bases at V and 6 bases at J, leaving 17 bases unmatched. The CDR3 loop reads CSVVGGAGTAGNGYTF. In DNA, the CDR3 is TGCAGCGTTGTGGGGGGAGCGGGGACAGCAGGGAATGGCTACACCTTC.

The chain combines TRBV10-3 with TRBJ2-7; 7 bases align to TRBD2. This CDR3 region has 14 residues. V lost 3 bases to trimming and J lost 6 bases; unmatched junction nucleotides: 8. CDR1 is ENHRY, CDR2 SYGVKD, per germline. CDR3 loop: CAISEISGPGEQYF. The CDR3 nucleotides read TGTGCCATCAGTGAAATTAGCGGGCCGGGCGAGCAGTACTTC.

The V gene is TRBV30, the J gene TRBJ1-2; TRBD1 matches at 9 bases. With V trimmed by 4 bases and J by 8 bases, 5 bases remained unmatched. CDR3 length equals 12 residues. CDR1 GTSNPN and CDR2 SVGIG come from the germline V gene (reference sequence). The CDR3 reads CAWNGQGYGYTF. As DNA, the CDR3 is TGTGCCTGGAACGGACAGGGGTACGGCTACACCTTC.

The V and J genes are TRBV11-2 and TRBJ2-3, with a tentative D call TRBD1 (6 bases). CDR1 and CDR2 (germline): SGHAT, FQNNGV. The CDR3 covers 15 residues. V was pared by 5 bases and J by 1 base, with 13 bases between. CDR3 coding DNA: TGTGCCAGCAGCCCTACGGCAGGGGGCACAGATACGCAGTATTTT. As protein: CASSPTAGGTDTQYF.

The gene calls are TRBV14 and TRBJ1-2; maybe TRBD1 (5 bases). Trimming took 2 bases from V and 4 from J, leaving 14 bases between them. Germline V gene lookup returns CDR1 SGHDN and CDR2 FVKESK. The CDR3 is 15 residues long. The CDR3 is CASSQTVSGGYGYTF. The CDR3 DNA follows: TGTGCCAGCAGCCAAACCGTCTCGGGGGGCTATGGCTACACCTTC.

This chain links TRBV30 with TRBJ2-5, with 9 nucleotides matching TRBD1. The germline CDR1 and CDR2 sequences are GTSNPN and SVGIG (reference sequence). The CDR3 is made up of 14 amino acids. V dropped 8 bases and J dropped 2; count of bases not matched to a gene: 9. CDR3 coding DNA: TGTGCCGGGACAGGGCCGAGACAACAAGAGACCCAGTACTTC. Its protein product is CAGTGPRQQETQYF. Full variable domain (outside the CDR3, taken from reference TRBV30 and TRBJ2-5): SQTIHQWPATLVQPVGSPLSLECTVEGTSNPNLYWYRQAAGRGLQLLFYSVGIGQISSEVPQNLSASRPQDRQFILSSKKLLLSDSGFYLCAGTGPRQQETQYFGPGTRLLVL.

J is TRBJ2-3 and V is TRBV9; no clear D gene. The CDR3 has 14 amino acids. The germline V and J ends were trimmed by 0 bases and 0 bases, with 5 bases remaining between them. Germline CDR1 is SGDLS and CDR2 is YYNGEE. This CDR3 reads CASSVDGSTDTQYF. The CDR3 coding sequence is TGTGCCAGCAGCGTAGATGGAAGCACAGATACGCAGTATTTT.

Worth noting for this clone: The junction departs from the called germline gene at one end, perhaps through a read error. This chain uses TRBV7-7 with TRBJ2-5, with D perhaps matching TRBD2 (5 bases). This CDR3 has 15 amino acids. Germline CDR1 and CDR2: SSHAT and FNYEAQ (reference sequence). The chain's CDR3 is CASSLEGRAQETQYF. The CDR3, as DNA: TGTGCTAGCAGCTTAGAGGGTCGGGCACAAGAGACCCAGTACTTC.

The V gene is TRBV2, the J gene TRBJ2-4; the match to TRBD1 covers 8 bases. J lost 1 base, V lost 4 bases, and 6 bases had no gene match. CDR1 is SNHLY and CDR2 is FYNNEI in the germline V gene. The CDR3 consists of 16 residues. The CDR3 sequence: CASSADRGLAKNIQYF. CDR3 bases: TGTGCCAGCAGTGCCGACAGGGGTTTGGCCAAAAACATTCAGTACTTC. The whole variable domain, filled in from reference TRBV2 and TRBJ2-4, reads EPEVTQTPSHQVTQMGQEVILRCVPISNHLYFYWYRQILGQKVEFLVSFYNNEISEKSEIFDDQFSVERPDGSNFTLKIRSTKLEDSAMYFCASSADRGLAKNIQYFGAGTRLSVL.

Only a few counts were recorded for this clone. The rearrangement links TRBV7-2 to TRBJ2-3; TRBD2 matches at 12 bases. V shed 5 bases, J shed 6 bases, and the junction held 9 bases outside the gene matches. Germline lookup yields CDR1 SGHTA and CDR2 FQGNSA. This CDR3 spans 16 amino acids. The CDR3 DNA follows: TGTGCCAGCAGCCCCAGACTAGCGGGGGCCAAGGATACGCAGTATTTT. It yields the protein CASSPRLAGAKDTQYF.

This CDR3 is CSVPGLAVDNEQFF. The CDR3 DNA follows: TGCAGCGTCCCGGGACTAGCGGTCGACAATGAGCAGTTCTTC. This sequence joins TRBV29-1 and TRBJ2-1; 11 nucleotides match TRBD2. The length of the CDR3 is 14 residues. Germline V CDR1 and CDR2: SQVTM, ANQGSEA. V lost 6 bases to trimming and J lost 5 bases; unmatched junction nucleotides: 6.

This chain uses TRBV6-1 with TRBJ1-5; D might be TRBD1 (6 bases). V was pared by 4 bases and J by 0 bases, with 16 bases between. Germline-derived CDR1 and CDR2 are MNHNS and SASEGT. The CDR3 runs 17 residues. CDR3 bases: TGTGCCAGCAGTGGGGTTATTACAGGGCATAGCAATCAGCCCCAGCATTTT. This encodes CASSGVITGHSNQPQHF.

As for this clone: Other DNA sequences within the sample encode an identical CDR3. The chain has TRBV30 and TRBJ2-7; no clear D. The CDR3 consists of 11 residues. The germline CDR1 and CDR2 sequences are GTSNPN and SVGIG (reference sequence). Trimming removed 0 bases at V and 4 bases at J, with 4 bases between. The CDR3 coding sequence is TGTGCCTGGAGTGTAAGGTACGAGCAGTACTTC. This sequence encodes CAWSVRYEQYF. Full variable domain (missing parts from reference TRBV30 and TRBJ2-7): SQTIHQWPATLVQPVGSPLSLECTVEGTSNPNLYWYRQAAGRGLQLLFYSVGIGQISSEVPQNLSASRPQDRQFILSSKKLLLSDSGFYLCAWSVRYEQYFGPGTRLTVT.

The chain couples TRBV29-1 to TRBJ1-1; D is unresolved. CDR1 SQVTM and CDR2 ANQGSEA come from the germline V gene. The CDR3 totals 13 residues. Between the trimmed V and J ends, which lost 3 bases and 0 bases, there was a span of 8 bases. CDR3: CSVDGFLNTEAFF. For the CDR3, the DNA is TGCAGCGTTGACGGATTCTTGAACACTGAAGCTTTCTTT. The variable domain in full, completed from reference TRBV29-1 and TRBJ1-1, reads SAVISQKPSRDICQRGTSLTIQCQVDSQVTMMFWYRQQPGQSLTLIATANQGSEATYESGFVIDKFPISRPNLTFSTLTVSNMSPEDSSIYLCSVDGFLNTEAFFGQGTRLTVV.

The chain couples TRBV5-1 to TRBJ2-1, with D perhaps TRBD1 (6 bases). V was cut by 0 bases and J by 0 bases, with 10 bases left in between. In germline, CDR1 is SGHRS, CDR2 YFSETQ. The CDR3 loop spans 16 amino acids. The CDR3: CASSLVGQSSYNEQFF. DNA for the CDR3: TGCGCCAGCAGCTTGGTCGGACAGAGCTCCTACAATGAGCAGTTCTTC.

This clone was counted a single time. The chain combines TRBV27 with TRBJ1-1; D perhaps matches TRBD1 (5 bases). Trimming pared 5 bases from V and 4 bases from J, leaving 20 bases between. The CDR3 consists of 16 residues. Germline V lookup: CDR1 MNHEY, CDR2 SMNVEV (reference sequence). In DNA form, the CDR3 reads TGTGCCAGCAGTATGCACCGGGGCCCCGGGGGCACTGAAGCTTTCTTT. It codes for CASSMHRGPGGTEAFF.